This T cell receptor (beta chain) is from a study of T-cell reconstitution after alpha-beta-depleted transplantation in children. Unique molecular identifiers were incorporated when the TCRbeta library was constructed. TCRdb itself ran the PCR reads through MiXCR, one entry per CDR3 protein. Here the sample spans approximately 400,000 distinct CDR3 sequences, under 13% being singletons. On this clonotype itself: A much larger clone differs by one base, so this may be a read error.

The input for sequencing was PBMCs from the stem cell graft donor, taken from the stem cell graft. The sequence was obtained from a human donor who donated a stem cell graft to a child with acute myeloid leukemia.

In DNA, the CDR3 is TGTGCCAGCAGCCAGGGGCCGCATGAGACCCAGTACTTC. Translating gives CASSQGPHETQYF. This sequence joins TRBV3-1 and TRBJ2-5, with a weak D call TRBD1 (5 bases). This CDR3 has 13 amino acids. Trimming stripped 3 bases from V and 5 bases from J, with 10 bases between. Germline CDR1 LGHDT, CDR2 YNNKEL (reference sequence).